The clone carrying this T cell receptor beta chain was recorded a few times. What it binds is unknown. This CDR3 is built from 12 residues. Germline lookup yields CDR1 MNHGY and CDR2 SVAAGI. The V end was cut by 4 bases, the J end by 5 bases, with 9 bases between. Original processing methods: Built for papillary thyroid cancer, a distant-metastasis classifier drew on CDR3 differences across clinicopathological groups. TCRdb re-called clones from the PCR reads using MiXCR. TCRdb, not the authors, supplied the V and J calls. The table has roughly 4,700 clones, 28% seen once. No treatment of any kind had been given to any patient before thyroid surgery. The data were taken from a study of metastatic and nonmetastatic thyroid tumors. For the study at large: Malignant thyroid and benign thyroid patients provided blood and tumor or nodule tissue whose repertoires were compared.

Points from the study as a whole: Malignant thyroid tumors reportedly had TCR beta diversity that was significantly higher than in benign nodules, in blood and tumor.

The material sequenced was adjacent normal tissue. This TCR was recovered from a female donor with papillary thyroid cancer or a benign thyroid nodule (not recorded which). Some clones in this sample may be carry-over from other donors' samples. This chain connects TRBV6-9 to TRBJ2-7; a weak D match, TRBD2 (5 bases). The DNA for the CDR3 is TGTGCCAGCAGTTCCGGGATCCACGAGCAGTACTTC. Translation: CASSSGIHEQYF.